A single sample is the source of the 24 T cell receptor beta chains below, sequenced in a study of blood T cell repertoires in COVID-19. The method was immunoSEQ multiplex PCR; TCRdb's version includes in-frame clones alone and lacks a portion of them. The table shows about 150,000 clones, with 75% to 90% occurring only once. The sequenced sample was peripheral blood. The origin of the receptors is a man older than 75 with acute or convalescent COVID-19.

This chain connects TRBV6-5 to TRBJ2-7, with 9 nucleotides matching TRBD2. J lost 5 bases, V lost 6 bases, and 5 bases had no gene match. Germline V gene lookup returns CDR1 MNHEY and CDR2 SVGAGI. This CDR3 has 13 amino acids. CDR3 nucleotides: TGTGCCAGCAGCGGGACTAGCATTGACGAGCAGTACTTC. Its translation is CASSGTSIDEQYF.

The CDR3 coding sequence is TGTGCCAGCAGCCTGGGACTAGCGGGAGGGCGCGAGCAGTACTTC. The encoded protein is CASSLGLAGGREQYF. The V gene is TRBV3-1 (or the pseudogene TRBV3-2), the J gene TRBJ2-7; 16 bases are a match to TRBD2. V was pared by 4 bases and J by 6 bases, with 3 bases of the junction left unmatched. Germline assignment: CDR1 LGHDT and CDR2 YNNKEL (reference sequence). The CDR3 contains 15 residues.

The V call is TRBV3-1 (or the pseudogene TRBV3-2), the J call TRBJ2-6; no clear D gene. From germline, CDR1 is LGHDT and CDR2 YNNKEL (reference sequence). V gave up 0 bases and J gave up 4 bases, with 7 bases separating them. The CDR3 consists of 15 residues. Written as DNA, the CDR3 is TGTGCCAGCAGCCAAGACCCCTCCGGGGCCAACGTCCTGACTTTC. Encoded protein: CASSQDPSGANVLTF.

V is TRBV5-1 and J is TRBJ1-1; unclear D gene. Germline V lookup: CDR1 SGHRS, CDR2 YFSETQ. The CDR3 runs 13 residues. V was pared by 2 bases and J by 3 bases, with 8 bases between. This CDR3 is CASSFSADTEAFF. As DNA, the CDR3 is TGCGCCAGCAGCTTCTCGGCGGACACTGAAGCTTTCTTT.

The V and J genes are TRBV7-2 and TRBJ1-5; D is undetermined. The V gene lost 5 bases and the J gene lost 10 bases, with 15 bases spanning the gap. This CDR3 comprises 13 residues. CDR1 is SGHTA, CDR2 FQGNSA, per germline. The DNA for the CDR3 is TGTGCCAGCAGCCCCGTTACCGGTGAACCCCAGCATTTT. Translated, it gives CASSPVTGEPQHF.

V and J are TRBV5-1 and TRBJ1-3, with 8 bases that match TRBD1. Germline values: CDR1 SGHRS, CDR2 YFSETQ. The CDR3 consists of 15 residues. J gave up 2 bases and V 4 bases, and 5 bases lay outside the gene matches. CDR3 sequence reads: CASSAGQGPGNTIYF. In nucleotides, the CDR3 is TGCGCCAGCAGCGCCGGACAGGGTCCTGGAAACACCATATATTTT. Filled out from reference TRBV5-1 and TRBJ1-3, the complete variable domain reads KAGVTQTPRYLIKTRGQQVTLSCSPISGHRSVSWYQQTPGQGLQFLFEYFSETQRNKGNFPGRFSGRQFSNSRSEMNVSTLELGDSALYLCASSAGQGPGNTIYFGEGSWLTVV.

The V call is TRBV5-4, the J call TRBJ2-7; 10 positions match TRBD1. CDR3 size: 15 residues. V was pared by 4 bases and J by 2 bases, with 6 bases of the junction left unmatched. CDR1 SGHNT and CDR2 YYREEE come from the germline V gene (reference sequence). In DNA, the CDR3 is TGTGCCAGCAGCGTGGGACAGGGGTTAACCTACGAGCAGTACTTC. Its protein is CASSVGQGLTYEQYF.

J is TRBJ1-6 and V is TRBV19; the match to TRBD1 covers 7 bases. The CDR3 contains 19 residues. Germline CDR1 is LNHDA and CDR2 is SQIVND (reference sequence). Trimming at V came to 2 bases and at J to 3 bases, leaving 13 bases not matched to a gene. In DNA form, the CDR3 reads TGTGCCAGTAGTATACCCCCCCGTAGAGGGGGCCACTATAATTCACCCCTCCACTTT. Residues: CASSIPPRRGGHYNSPLHF.

This chain joins TRBV18 and TRBJ2-3; D is perhaps TRBD2 (5 bases). Germline CDR1 is KGHSH and CDR2 is LQKENI. There are 12 residues in the CDR3. V shed 4 bases and J shed 3 bases, with 5 bases lying between them. DNA for the CDR3: TGTGCCAGCTCACGGGAGACAGATACGCAGTATTTT. Protein product: CASSRETDTQYF.

For this clone: The sample has other DNA sequences that encode this CDR3 too. The chain links TRBV3-1 (or the pseudogene TRBV3-2) to TRBJ2-7, with D hard to call. Germline loops: CDR1 LGHDT, CDR2 YNNKEL (reference sequence). The CDR3 has 12 amino acids. The V end lost 1 base, the J end lost 1 base, and 2 bases lay between the germline ends. In DNA form, the CDR3 reads TGTGCCAGCAGCCAAGTATCCTACGAGCAGTACTTC. Translating gives CASSQVSYEQYF.

The rearrangement joins TRBV29-1 to TRBJ1-1; 7 bases agree with TRBD1. The CDR3 length is 14 residues. Germline V gene lookup returns CDR1 SQVTM and CDR2 ANQGSEA. V was pared by 7 bases and J by 0 bases, with 8 bases of the junction left unmatched. The CDR3 is CSATGIPMNTEAFF. CDR3 DNA sequence: TGCAGCGCGACAGGGATTCCAATGAACACTGAAGCTTTCTTT.

The genes are TRBV28 and TRBJ2-5, with a possible D match to TRBD2 (6 bases). Trimming left V 6 bases short and J 4 bases short, with 15 bases between. This CDR3 contains 14 residues. Per the germline V gene, CDR1 is MDHEN and CDR2 is SYDVKM. This CDR3 reads CASSPGGVRETQYF. In DNA, the CDR3 is TGTGCCAGCAGCCCGGGCGGGGTTCGAGAGACCCAGTACTTC. The whole variable domain, remainder taken from reference TRBV28 and TRBJ2-5, is DVKVTQSSRYLVKRTGEKVFLECVQDMDHENMFWYRQDPGLGLRLIYFSYDVKMKEKGDIPEGYSVSREKKERFSLILESASTNQTSMYLCASSPGGVRETQYFGPGTRLLVL.

This clone occurred a few times. The chain uses TRBV5-1 and TRBJ2-3; TRBD2 matches 7 bases. From germline, CDR1 is SGHRS and CDR2 YFSETQ. The CDR3 has 14 amino acids. J lost 3 bases, V lost 5 bases, and 6 bases had no gene match. DNA of the CDR3: TGCGCCAGCAGTTACGGGACTATTACAGATACGCAGTATTTT. It yields the protein CASSYGTITDTQYF.

CDR3 protein: CAASKENTEAFF. The CDR3 region has the DNA TGTGCCGCTAGCAAGGAGAACACTGAAGCTTTCTTT. The rearrangement uses TRBV6-5 and TRBJ1-1; D call uncertain. Trimming shortened V by 11 bases and J by 1 base, and 11 bases separated the two germline ends. Germline assignment: CDR1 MNHEY and CDR2 SVGAGI. This CDR3 spans 12 amino acids.

This clone was recorded once. V is TRBV30 and J is TRBJ1-5; TRBD1 matches at 7 bases. Germline V lookup: CDR1 GTSNPN, CDR2 SVGIG (reference sequence). The V gene end was trimmed by 2 bases and the J gene end by 1 base; junction bases not matched to a gene: 11. The CDR3 has 17 residues. The CDR3, as DNA: TGTGCCTGGAGTCCACAGGGGTTGGCCTTGAGCAATCAGCCCCAGCATTTT. Protein sequence: CAWSPQGLALSNQPQHF.

The V and J genes are TRBV21-1 and TRBJ2-2; TRBD2 reflects the table's D call only, with no check against the DNA. TRBV21-1 is marked as a pseudogene. The CDR3 is 17 amino acids. CDR3 sequence (DNA): TGTGCCAGCAGCAAAGATAGCGGAGAAGGGAACACCGGGGAGCTGTTTTTT. Translation: CASSKDSGEGNTGELFF.

This chain joins TRBV5-4 and TRBJ1-4, with TRBD1 matching over 8 bases. CDR1 and CDR2 from the germline V gene are SGHNT and YYREEE (reference sequence). The CDR3 runs to 16 residues. V lost 0 bases to trimming and J lost 6 bases; unmatched junction nucleotides: 7. Here the CDR3 reads CASSLAPQGGDEKLFF. In DNA, the CDR3 is TGTGCCAGCAGCTTGGCCCCACAGGGGGGGGATGAAAAACTGTTTTTT.

The chain links TRBV19 to TRBJ2-7, with TRBD1 matching over 7 bases. Germline CDR1 and CDR2: LNHDA and SQIVND (reference sequence). V lost 5 bases and J lost 4; bases outside the gene matches: 11. The CDR3 sequence is 15 residues long. CDR3 in DNA: TGTGCCAGTAGTCCGGGACAGACCTCCATATACGAGCAGTACTTC. Translating it yields CASSPGQTSIYEQYF.

The rearrangement links TRBV28 to TRBJ1-2; no clear D gene. This CDR3 has 14 amino acids. V lost 5 bases to trimming and J lost 2 bases, with 12 bases between them. The germline CDR1 and CDR2 sequences are MDHEN and SYDVKM. This CDR3 is CASSIQTVNYGYTF. CDR3 coding DNA: TGTGCCAGCAGTATACAGACGGTGAACTATGGCTACACCTTC.

The chain is built from TRBV7-2 and TRBJ1-5; D is undetermined. Germline CDR1 is SGHTA and CDR2 is FQGNSA. The V gene lost 1 base and the J gene lost 8 bases, with 9 bases spanning the gap. The CDR3 is 13 amino acids. In nucleotides, the CDR3 is TGTGCCAGCAGCTTAGGAGAGGTTGAGCCCCAGCATTTT. It codes for CASSLGEVEPQHF.

CDR3 sequence (DNA): TGTGCCAGCAGCCAAAACAGGGGCGAGCAGTACTTC. Translation gives CASSQNRGEQYF. The V and J genes are TRBV3-1 (or the pseudogene TRBV3-2) and TRBJ2-7; 7 bases line up with TRBD1. Losses at the gene ends were 2 bases for V and 6 bases for J; bases not matched to a gene: 1. This CDR3 contains 12 residues. Germline V gives CDR1 LGHDT, CDR2 YNNKEL (reference sequence).

V usage is TRBV18 and J usage is TRBJ2-1; 13 bases are shared with TRBD2. J was trimmed by 4 bases and V by 2 bases; bases with no gene match: 2. Germline V gene data show CDR1 as KGHSH and CDR2 as LQKENI. The CDR3 consists of 16 residues. CDR3: CASSPGLAGVYNEQFF. The CDR3 DNA sequence: TGTGCCAGCTCACCAGGACTAGCGGGAGTATACAATGAGCAGTTCTTC.

Here the CDR3 reads CASSRGTGGWGYTF. The CDR3 DNA reads as TGTGCCAGCAGTAGAGGGACAGGGGGCTGGGGCTACACCTTC. The chain combines TRBV6-5 with TRBJ1-2, with 12 bases that match TRBD1. V shed 5 bases, J shed 8 bases, and the junction held 6 bases outside the gene matches. Germline values: CDR1 MNHEY, CDR2 SVGAGI. The CDR3 spans 14 residues.

The V call is TRBV3-1 (or the pseudogene TRBV3-2), the J call TRBJ2-7, with 8 bases fitting TRBD1. Looked up from germline, CDR1 is LGHDT and CDR2 is YNNKEL (reference sequence). The CDR3 contains 12 residues. Trimming removed 8 bases from V and 3 bases from J; junction bases left unmatched: 3. CDR3 loop: CASGTGDYEQYF. Written as DNA, the CDR3 is TGTGCCAGCGGGACAGGCGACTACGAGCAGTACTTC.